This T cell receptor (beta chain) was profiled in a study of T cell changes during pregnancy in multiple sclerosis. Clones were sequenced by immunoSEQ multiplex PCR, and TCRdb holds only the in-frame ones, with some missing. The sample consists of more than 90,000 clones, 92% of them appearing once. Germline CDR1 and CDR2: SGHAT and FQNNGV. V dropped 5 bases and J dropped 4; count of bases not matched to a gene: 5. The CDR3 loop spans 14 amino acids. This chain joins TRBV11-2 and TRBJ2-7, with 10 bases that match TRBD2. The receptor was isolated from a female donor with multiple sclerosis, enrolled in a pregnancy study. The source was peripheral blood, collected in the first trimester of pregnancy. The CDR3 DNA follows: TGTGCCAGCAGCCTAGCGGGAGTCGGGTACGAGCAGTACTTC. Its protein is CASSLAGVGYEQYF.